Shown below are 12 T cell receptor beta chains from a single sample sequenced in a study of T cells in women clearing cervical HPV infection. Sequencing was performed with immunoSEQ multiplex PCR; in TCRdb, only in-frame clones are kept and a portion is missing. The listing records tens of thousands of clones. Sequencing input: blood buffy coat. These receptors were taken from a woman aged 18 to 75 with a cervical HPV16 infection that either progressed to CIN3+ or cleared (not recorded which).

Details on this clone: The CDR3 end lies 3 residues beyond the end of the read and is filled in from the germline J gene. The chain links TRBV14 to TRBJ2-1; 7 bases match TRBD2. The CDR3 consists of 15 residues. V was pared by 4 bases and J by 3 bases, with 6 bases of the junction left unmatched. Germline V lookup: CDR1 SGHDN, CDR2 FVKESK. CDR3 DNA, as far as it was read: TGTGCCAGCAGCCCTAGCGGTACTATCTACAATGAG. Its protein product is CASSPSGTIYNE. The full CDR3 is CASSPSGTIYNEQFF.

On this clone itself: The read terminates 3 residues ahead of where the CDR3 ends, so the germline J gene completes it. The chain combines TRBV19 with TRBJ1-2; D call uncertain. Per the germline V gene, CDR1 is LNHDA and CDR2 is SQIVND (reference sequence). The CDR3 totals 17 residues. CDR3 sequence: CASSALAGVTPHNDYTF. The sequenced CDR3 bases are TGTGCCAGTAGTGCCCTAGCGGGAGTAACCCCCCACAATGAC.

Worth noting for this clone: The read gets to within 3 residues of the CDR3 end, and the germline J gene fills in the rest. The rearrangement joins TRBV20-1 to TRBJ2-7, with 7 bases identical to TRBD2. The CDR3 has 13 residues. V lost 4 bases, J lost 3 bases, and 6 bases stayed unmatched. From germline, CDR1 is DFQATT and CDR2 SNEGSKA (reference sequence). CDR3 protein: CSAKRLADYEQYF. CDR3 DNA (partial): TGCAGTGCTAAGAGGCTAGCGGACTACGAG.

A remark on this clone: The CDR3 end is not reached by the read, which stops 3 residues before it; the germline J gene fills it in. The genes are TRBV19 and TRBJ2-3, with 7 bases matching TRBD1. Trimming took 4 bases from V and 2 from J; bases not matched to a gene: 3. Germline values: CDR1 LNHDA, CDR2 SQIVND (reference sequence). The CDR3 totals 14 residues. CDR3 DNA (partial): TGTGCCAGTAGTAGCGACAGGGCCACAGATACG. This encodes CASSSDRATDT. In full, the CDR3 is CASSSDRATDTQYF.

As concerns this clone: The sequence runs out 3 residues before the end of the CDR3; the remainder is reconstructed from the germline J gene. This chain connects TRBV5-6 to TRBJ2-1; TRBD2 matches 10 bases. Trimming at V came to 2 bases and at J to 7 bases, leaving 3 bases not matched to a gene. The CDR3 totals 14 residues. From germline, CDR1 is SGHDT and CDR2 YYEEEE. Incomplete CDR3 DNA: TGTGCCAGCAGCTTCGGAGCGGGAGGGAATGAG. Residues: CASSFGAGGNE. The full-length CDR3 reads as CASSFGAGGNEQFF.

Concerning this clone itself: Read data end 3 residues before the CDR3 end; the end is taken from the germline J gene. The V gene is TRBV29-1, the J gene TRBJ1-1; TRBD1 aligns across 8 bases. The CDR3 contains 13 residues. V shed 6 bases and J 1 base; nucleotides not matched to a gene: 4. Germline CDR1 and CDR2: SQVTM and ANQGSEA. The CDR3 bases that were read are TGCAGCGTCATCGGGACAGGGAACACTGAA. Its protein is CSVIGTGNTE. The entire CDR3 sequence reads CSVIGTGNTEAFF.

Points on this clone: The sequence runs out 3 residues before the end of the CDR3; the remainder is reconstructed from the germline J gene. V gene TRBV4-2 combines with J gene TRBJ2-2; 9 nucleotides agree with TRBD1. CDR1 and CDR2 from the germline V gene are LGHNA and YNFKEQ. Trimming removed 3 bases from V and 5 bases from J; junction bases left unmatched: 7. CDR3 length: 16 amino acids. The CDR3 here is CASSHRQDRGTGELFF. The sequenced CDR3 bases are TGTGCCAGCAGCCATAGACAAGACAGGGGGACCGGGGAG.

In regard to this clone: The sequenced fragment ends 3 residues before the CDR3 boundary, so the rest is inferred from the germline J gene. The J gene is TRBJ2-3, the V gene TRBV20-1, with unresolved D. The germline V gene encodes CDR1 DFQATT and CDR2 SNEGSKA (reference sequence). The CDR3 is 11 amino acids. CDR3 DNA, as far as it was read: TGCAGTGCTCAACACCAAGAGACG. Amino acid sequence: CSAQHQET. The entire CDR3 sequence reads CSAQHQETQYF.

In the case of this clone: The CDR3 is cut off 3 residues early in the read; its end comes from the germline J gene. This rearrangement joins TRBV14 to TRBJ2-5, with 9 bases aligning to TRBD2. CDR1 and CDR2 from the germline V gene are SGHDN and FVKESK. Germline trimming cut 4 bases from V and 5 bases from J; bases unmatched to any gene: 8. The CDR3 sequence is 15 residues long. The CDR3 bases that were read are TGTGCCAGCAGCCCAACGGGACTAGCTAGGGAGACC. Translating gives CASSPTGLARET. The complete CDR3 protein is CASSPTGLARETQYF. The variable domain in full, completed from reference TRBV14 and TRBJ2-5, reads EAGVTQFPSHSVIEKGQTVTLRCDPISGHDNLYWYRRVMGKEIKFLLHFVKESKQDESGMPNNRFLAERTGGTYSTLKVQPAELEDSGVYFCASSPTGLARETQYFGPGTRLLVL.

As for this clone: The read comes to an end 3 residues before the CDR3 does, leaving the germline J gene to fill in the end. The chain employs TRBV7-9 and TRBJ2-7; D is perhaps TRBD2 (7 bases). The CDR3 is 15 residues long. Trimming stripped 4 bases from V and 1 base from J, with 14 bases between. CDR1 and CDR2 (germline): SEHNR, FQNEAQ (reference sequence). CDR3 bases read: TGTGCCAGCAGCTGGGGGGGGCGTAGGTCCTACGAG. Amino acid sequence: CASSWGGRRSYE. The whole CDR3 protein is CASSWGGRRSYEQYF.

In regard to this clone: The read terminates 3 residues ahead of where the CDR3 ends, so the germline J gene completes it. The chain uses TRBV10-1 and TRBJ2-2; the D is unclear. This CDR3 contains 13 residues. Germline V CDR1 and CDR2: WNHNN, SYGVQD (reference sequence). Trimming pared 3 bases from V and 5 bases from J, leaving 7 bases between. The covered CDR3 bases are TGCGCCAGCAGTGAACGAGGTACCGGGGAG. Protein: CASSERGTGE. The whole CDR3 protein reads CASSERGTGELFF.

CDR3 protein: CASRGLENNEQFF. The CDR3 DNA, read in part, is TGTGCCAGTAGGGGACTGGAGAACAATGAG. J is TRBJ2-1 and V is TRBV19, with D perhaps matching TRBD2 (6 bases). The sequenced fragment ends 3 residues before the CDR3 boundary, so the rest is inferred from the germline J gene. The germline gives CDR1 LNHDA, CDR2 SQIVND (reference sequence). This CDR3 spans 13 amino acids. The V and J ends lost 6 bases and 5 bases respectively, with 11 bases between them.